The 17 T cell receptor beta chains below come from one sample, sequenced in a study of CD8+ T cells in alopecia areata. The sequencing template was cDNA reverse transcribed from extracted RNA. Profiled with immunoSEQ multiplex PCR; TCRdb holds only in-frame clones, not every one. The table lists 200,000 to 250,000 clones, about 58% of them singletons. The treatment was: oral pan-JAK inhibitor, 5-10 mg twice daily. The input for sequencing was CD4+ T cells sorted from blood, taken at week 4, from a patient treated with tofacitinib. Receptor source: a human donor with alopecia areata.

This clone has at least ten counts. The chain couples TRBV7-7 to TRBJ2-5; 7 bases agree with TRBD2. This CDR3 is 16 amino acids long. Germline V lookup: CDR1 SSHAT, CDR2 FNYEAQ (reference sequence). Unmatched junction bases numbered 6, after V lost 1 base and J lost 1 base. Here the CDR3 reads CASSLGRGVVQETQYF. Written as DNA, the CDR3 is TGTGCCAGCAGCTTAGGCCGGGGGGTCGTCCAAGAGACCCAGTACTTC.

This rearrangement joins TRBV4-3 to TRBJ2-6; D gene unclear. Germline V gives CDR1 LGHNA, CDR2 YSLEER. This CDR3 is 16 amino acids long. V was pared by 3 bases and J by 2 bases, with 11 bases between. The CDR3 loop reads CASSQDAAPGANVLTF. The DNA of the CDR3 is TGCGCCAGCAGCCAGGATGCGGCCCCTGGGGCCAACGTCCTGACTTTC.

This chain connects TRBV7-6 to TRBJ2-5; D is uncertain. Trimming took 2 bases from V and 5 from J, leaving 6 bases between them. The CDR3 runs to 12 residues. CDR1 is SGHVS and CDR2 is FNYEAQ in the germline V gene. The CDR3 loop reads CASSLSHETQYF. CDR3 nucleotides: TGTGCCAGCAGCTTATCGCATGAGACCCAGTACTTC.

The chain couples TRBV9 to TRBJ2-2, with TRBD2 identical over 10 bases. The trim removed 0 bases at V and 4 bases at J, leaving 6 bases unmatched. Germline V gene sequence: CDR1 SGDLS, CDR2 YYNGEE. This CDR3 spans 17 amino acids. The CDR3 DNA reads TGTGCCAGCAGCGTAGGGCTAGCGGGGGCCGGCACCGGGGAGCTGTTTTTT. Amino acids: CASSVGLAGAGTGELFF.

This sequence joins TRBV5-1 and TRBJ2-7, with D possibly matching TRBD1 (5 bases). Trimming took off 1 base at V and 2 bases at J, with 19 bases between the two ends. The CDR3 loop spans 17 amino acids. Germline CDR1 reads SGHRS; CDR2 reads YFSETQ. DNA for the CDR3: TGCGCCAGCAGCTTGACGACCCAGGGCCAGGGAACCTACGAGCAGTACTTC. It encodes CASSLTTQGQGTYEQYF.

The CDR3 DNA reads TGCAGCGTTGGTACCGGGCCCGTGAACACTGAAGCTTTCTTT. This encodes CSVGTGPVNTEAFF. V usage is TRBV29-1 and J usage is TRBJ1-1; D remains ambiguous. Germline assignment: CDR1 SQVTM and CDR2 ANQGSEA. The germline V and J ends were trimmed by 4 bases and 0 bases, with 12 bases remaining between them. The CDR3 has 14 amino acids. The full variable domain, rest sourced from reference TRBV29-1 and TRBJ1-1, is SAVISQKPSRDICQRGTSLTIQCQVDSQVTMMFWYRQQPGQSLTLIATANQGSEATYESGFVIDKFPISRPNLTFSTLTVSNMSPEDSSIYLCSVGTGPVNTEAFFGQGTRLTVV.

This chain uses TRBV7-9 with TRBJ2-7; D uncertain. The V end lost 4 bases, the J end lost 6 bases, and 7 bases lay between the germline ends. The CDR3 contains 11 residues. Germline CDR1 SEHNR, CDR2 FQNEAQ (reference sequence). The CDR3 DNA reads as TGTGCCAGCAGCTCCCTCAGCGAGCAGTACTTC. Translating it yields CASSSLSEQYF.

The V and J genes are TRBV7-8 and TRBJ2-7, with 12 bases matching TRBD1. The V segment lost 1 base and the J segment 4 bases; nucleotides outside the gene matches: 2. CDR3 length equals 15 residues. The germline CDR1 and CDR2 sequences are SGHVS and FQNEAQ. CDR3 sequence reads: CASSLEGQGAYEQYF. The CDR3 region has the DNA TGTGCCAGCAGCTTAGAGGGACAGGGGGCATACGAGCAGTACTTC. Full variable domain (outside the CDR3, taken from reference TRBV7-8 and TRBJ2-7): GAGVSQSPRYKVAKRGQDVALRCDPISGHVSLFWYQQALGQGPEFLTYFQNEAQLDKSGLPSDRFFAERPEGSVSTLKIQRTQQEDSAVYLCASSLEGQGAYEQYFGPGTRLTVT.

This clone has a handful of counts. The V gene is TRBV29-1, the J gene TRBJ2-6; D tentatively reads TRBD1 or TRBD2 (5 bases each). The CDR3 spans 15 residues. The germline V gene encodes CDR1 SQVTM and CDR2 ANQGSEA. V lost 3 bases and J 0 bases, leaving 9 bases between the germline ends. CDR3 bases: TGCAGCGTTGATGGGGGAGTCTCTGGGGCCAACGTCCTGACTTTC. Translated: CSVDGGVSGANVLTF.

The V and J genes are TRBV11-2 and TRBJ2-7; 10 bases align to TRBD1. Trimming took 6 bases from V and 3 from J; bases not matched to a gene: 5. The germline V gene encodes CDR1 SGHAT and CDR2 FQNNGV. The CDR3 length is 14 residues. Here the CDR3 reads CASRMTGGHYEQYF. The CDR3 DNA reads TGTGCCAGCAGGATGACAGGGGGCCACTACGAGCAGTACTTC.

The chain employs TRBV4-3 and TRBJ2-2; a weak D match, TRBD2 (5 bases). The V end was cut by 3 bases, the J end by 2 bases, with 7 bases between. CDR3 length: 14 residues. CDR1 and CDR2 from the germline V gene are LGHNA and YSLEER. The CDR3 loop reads CASSQRDNTGELFF. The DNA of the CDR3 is TGCGCCAGCAGCCAGAGGGATAACACCGGGGAGCTGTTTTTT.

The CDR3 protein is CASSSTLGSGGYGYTF. DNA for the CDR3: TGTGCCAGCAGCTCTACCCTGGGGTCTGGAGGCTATGGCTACACCTTC. The J gene is TRBJ1-2, the V gene TRBV27; unclear D gene. Trimming pared 6 bases from V and 4 bases from J, leaving 21 bases between. The germline CDR1 and CDR2 sequences are MNHEY and SMNVEV (reference sequence). CDR3 length: 16 residues.

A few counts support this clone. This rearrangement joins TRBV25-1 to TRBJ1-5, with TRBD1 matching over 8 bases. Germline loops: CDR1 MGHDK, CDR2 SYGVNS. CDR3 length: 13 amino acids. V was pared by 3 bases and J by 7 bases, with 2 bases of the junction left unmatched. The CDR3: CASSETGEQPQHF. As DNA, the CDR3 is TGTGCCAGCAGTGAGACAGGGGAACAGCCCCAGCATTTT.

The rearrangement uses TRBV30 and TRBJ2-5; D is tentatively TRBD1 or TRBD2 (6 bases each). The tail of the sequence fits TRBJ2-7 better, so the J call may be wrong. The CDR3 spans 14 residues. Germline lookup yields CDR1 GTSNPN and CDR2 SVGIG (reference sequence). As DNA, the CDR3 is TGTGCCTGGAGTCGGGGGCGAAATGACTACGAGCAGTACTTC. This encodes CAWSRGRNDYEQYF.

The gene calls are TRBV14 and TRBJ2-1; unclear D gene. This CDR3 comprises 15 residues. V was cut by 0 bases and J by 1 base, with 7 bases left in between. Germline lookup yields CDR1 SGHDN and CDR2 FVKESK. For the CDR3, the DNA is TGTGCCAGCAGCCAAGATATCACTTCCTACAATGAGCAGTTCTTC. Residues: CASSQDITSYNEQFF.

CDR3: CSVVTGLYTEAFF. The DNA for the CDR3 is TGCAGCGTTGTAACGGGGTTGTACACTGAAGCTTTCTTT. V gene TRBV29-1 combines with J gene TRBJ1-1; D not resolved. The CDR3 contains 13 residues. From germline, CDR1 is SQVTM and CDR2 ANQGSEA. Trimming shortened V by 4 bases and J by 3 bases, and 12 bases separated the two germline ends.

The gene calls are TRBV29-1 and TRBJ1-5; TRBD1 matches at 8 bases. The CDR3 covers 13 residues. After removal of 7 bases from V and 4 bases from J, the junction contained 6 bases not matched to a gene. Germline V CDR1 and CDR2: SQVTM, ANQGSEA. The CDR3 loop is CSARQGPNQPQHF. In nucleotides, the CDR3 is TGCAGCGCCCGACAGGGGCCGAATCAGCCCCAGCATTTT.